This T cell receptor beta chain was recovered during a study of identical twins. This clonotype was observed at least ten times. The antigen remains unidentified. Study conclusions and caveats: The study found weaker excess twin sharing in beta out-of-frame sequences. Models predicted less out-of-frame TCR alpha sharing in monozygotic twins than was found. Cord blood beta clonotypes that were abundant carried fewer insertions, and memory repertoires showed no such trend.

Trimming took 4 bases from V and 7 from J; bases not matched to a gene: 12. CDR1 is LGHDT and CDR2 is YNNKEL in the germline V gene (reference sequence). This CDR3 comprises 15 residues. Template switching added a universal primer site, and cDNA bore unique molecular identifiers. MiXCR, applied by TCRdb to the 5' RACE reads, yields one record per CDR3 protein. Here the sample spans 150,000 or so distinct CDR3 sequences, under 4.5% being singletons. The receptor was derived from a man in his late teens or twenties in good health. The gene calls are TRBV3-1 and TRBJ2-7; 8 bases fit TRBD1. Sequenced: memory T cells sorted from blood. CDR3 nucleotide sequence: TGTGCCAGCAGCCCGGGACAGGAAGAAAGTGGGGAGCAGTACTTC. Protein product: CASSPGQEESGEQYF.